This T cell receptor (beta chain) was recovered during a study of shared clonotypes between healthy human individuals. For the study at large: A donor's plate count was three for CD4 naive and three for CD4 memory; CD8 naive had two and CD8 memory one.

Generated by immunoSEQ multiplex PCR, the TCRdb table keeps only in-frame clones and is missing some. The data hold about 1.5 million clones, with nearly 99% observed a single time. This CDR3 comprises 16 residues. V was pared by 0 bases and J by 4 bases, with 8 bases of the junction left unmatched. CDR1 is SGHRS, CDR2 YFSETQ, per germline. CD4+ cells yielded CD45RA+ naive and CD45RA-negative memory subsets. The chain carries TRBV5-1 and TRBJ2-7; 9 nucleotides agree with TRBD1. This clonotype was obtained from a man aged 25 to 40 in good health. The sequencing sample was made of naive CD4+ T cells sorted from blood. Subset here: CD45RA+ positively selected. As DNA, the CDR3 is TGCGCCAGCAGCTTGGCCGGGTGGGACAGGGCTTACGAGCAGTACTTC. This gives the protein CASSLAGWDRAYEQYF.